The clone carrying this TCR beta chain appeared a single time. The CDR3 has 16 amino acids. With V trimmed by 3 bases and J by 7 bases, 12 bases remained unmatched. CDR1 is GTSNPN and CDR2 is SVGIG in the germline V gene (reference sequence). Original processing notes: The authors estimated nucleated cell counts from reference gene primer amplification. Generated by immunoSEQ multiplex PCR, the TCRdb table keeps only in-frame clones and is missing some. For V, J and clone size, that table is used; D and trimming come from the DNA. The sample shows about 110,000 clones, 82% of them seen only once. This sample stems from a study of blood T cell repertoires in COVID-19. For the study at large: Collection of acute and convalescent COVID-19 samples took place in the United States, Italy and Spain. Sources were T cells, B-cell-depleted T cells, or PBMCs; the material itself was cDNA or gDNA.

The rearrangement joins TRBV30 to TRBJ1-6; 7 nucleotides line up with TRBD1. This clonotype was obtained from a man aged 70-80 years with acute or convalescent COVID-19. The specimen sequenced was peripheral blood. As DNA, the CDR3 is TGTGCCTGGAGCCTAAAAGGGGGCGCAGGGAATTCACCCCTCCACTTT. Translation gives CAWSLKGGAGNSPLHF.